The 25 T cell receptor beta chains below come from one sample, sequenced in a study of T cells after posttransplantation cyclophosphamide. Generated by immunoSEQ multiplex PCR, the TCRdb table keeps only in-frame clones and is missing some. Of about 18,000 clones in the sample, around four fifths are singletons; the top ten hold over 7.5%. Sequencing was carried out using memory CD4+ T cells sorted from blood. The receptors were sampled from a man aged 30 to 39 in good health and a related stem cell transplant donor.

The genes are TRBV7-9 and TRBJ1-1; 7 bases match TRBD1. The CDR3 runs to 16 residues. CDR1 is SEHNR and CDR2 is FQNEAQ in the germline V gene (reference sequence). Unmatched junction bases numbered 8, after V lost 4 bases and J lost 0 bases. CDR3 nucleotides: TGTGCCAGCAGCTCTTCGGGACAGATTATGAACACTGAAGCTTTCTTT. Translated, it gives CASSSSGQIMNTEAFF.

The rearrangement links TRBV7-2 to TRBJ2-7, with 11 bases that match TRBD2. This CDR3 region has 15 residues. The germline gives CDR1 SGHTA, CDR2 FQGNSA. V trimming: 5 bases; J trimming: 7 bases; junction bases outside the gene matches: 10. The CDR3 here is CASSVASGGSREQYF. The CDR3 nucleotides are TGTGCCAGCAGCGTCGCTAGCGGGGGGTCTCGGGAGCAGTACTTC.

Here the CDR3 reads CASSLKDTGEQYF. The CDR3 bases are TGTGCCAGCAGCTTGAAGGACACAGGCGAGCAGTACTTC. This chain joins TRBV5-6 and TRBJ2-7, with D perhaps TRBD1 (5 bases). The CDR3 is 13 amino acids. Trimming took 1 base from V and 6 from J, leaving 11 bases between them. The germline gives CDR1 SGHDT, CDR2 YYEEEE.

The chain links TRBV6-4 to TRBJ1-1, with 7 bases fitting TRBD1. V gave up 4 bases and J gave up 2 bases; unmatched junction bases: 4. The CDR3 loop spans 14 amino acids. CDR1 and CDR2 from the germline V gene are MRHNA and SNTAGT. CDR3 in amino acids: CASSAGTANTEAFF. The CDR3 region has the DNA TGTGCCAGCAGTGCCGGGACAGCCAACACTGAAGCTTTCTTT.

V gene TRBV18 combines with J gene TRBJ2-4; TRBD1 aligns across 8 bases. Germline lookup yields CDR1 KGHSH and CDR2 LQKENI. The CDR3 has 17 amino acids. J lost 0 bases, V lost 4 bases, and 8 bases had no gene match. The CDR3 spells CASSRPGQGLAKNIQYF. The CDR3 nucleotides read TGTGCCAGCTCACGACCCGGACAGGGTTTAGCCAAAAACATTCAGTACTTC. Together with reference TRBV18 and TRBJ2-4, the CDR3 gives the full variable domain: NAGVMQNPRHLVRRRGQEARLRCSPMKGHSHVYWYRQLPEEGLKFMVYLQKENIIDESGMPKERFSAEFPKEGPSILRIQQVVRGDSAAYFCASSRPGQGLAKNIQYFGAGTRLSVL.

The chain employs TRBV6-5 and TRBJ2-3, with a weak D call TRBD2 (5 bases). Trimming removed 5 bases from V and 2 bases from J, with 14 bases in between. The CDR3 consists of 15 residues. Per the germline V gene, CDR1 is MNHEY and CDR2 is SVGAGI. DNA of the CDR3: TGTGCCAGCAGTGTCACACTAGGAGTCACAGATACGCAGTATTTT. Translation: CASSVTLGVTDTQYF.

The V call is TRBV14, the J call TRBJ1-3; 8 bases are a match to TRBD1. V gave up 11 bases and J gave up 2 bases; unmatched junction bases: 23. Per the germline V gene, CDR1 is SGHDN and CDR2 is FVKESK. CDR3 length: 19 amino acids. CDR3 nucleotide sequence: TGTGCCTCCCAATCTAGGGGCAGGGGGCAAAAAGGGACTGGAAACACCATATATTTT. Encoded protein: CASQSRGRGQKGTGNTIYF.

The chain links TRBV6-6 to TRBJ2-7; D may be TRBD1 (5 bases). The germline CDR1 and CDR2 sequences are MNHNY and SVGAGI (reference sequence). CDR3 size: 13 residues. Between the trimmed V and J ends, which lost 4 bases and 5 bases, there was a span of 12 bases. The CDR3: CASSSQGLDEQYF. The CDR3 nucleotides are TGTGCCAGCAGTTCCCAGGGTTTGGACGAGCAGTACTTC.

This clone occurred once. This chain connects TRBV5-1 to TRBJ2-4, with 12 bases fitting TRBD1. The CDR3 is made up of 14 amino acids. V gave up 2 bases and J gave up 11 bases; unmatched junction bases: 5. Germline loops: CDR1 SGHRS, CDR2 YFSETQ. Here the CDR3 DNA reads TGCGCCAGCAGCTTCTCCGGGACAGGGGGCCTTCAGTACTTC. Residues: CASSFSGTGGLQYF.

The chain has TRBV9 and TRBJ1-6; 7 positions agree with TRBD1. The CDR3 contains 14 residues. V gave up 4 bases and J gave up 7 bases; unmatched junction bases: 5. CDR1 and CDR2 (germline): SGDLS, YYNGEE. CDR3 sequence: CASSPPGQNSPLHF. The CDR3 nucleotides read TGTGCCAGCAGCCCCCCGGGACAGAATTCACCCCTCCACTTT.

This chain joins TRBV27 and TRBJ2-7; D uncertain. V dropped 3 bases and J dropped 5 bases, with 8 bases sitting between them. From germline, CDR1 is MNHEY and CDR2 SMNVEV (reference sequence). The CDR3 consists of 12 residues. The CDR3 region is CASSLTRHEQYF. DNA of the CDR3: TGTGCCAGCAGTTTGACACGACACGAGCAGTACTTC.

This chain joins TRBV5-1 and TRBJ2-5, with a tentative D call TRBD2 (6 bases). Germline assignment: CDR1 SGHRS and CDR2 YFSETQ. CDR3 length: 15 amino acids. The V end was cut by 6 bases, the J end by 5 bases, with 20 bases between. The CDR3, as DNA: TGCGCCAGCAATGGCGGGGACCCCGGTCGCGAGACCCAGTACTTC. It yields the protein CASNGGDPGRETQYF.

The J gene is TRBJ2-6, the V gene TRBV5-1; 11 bases line up with TRBD1. The CDR3 covers 18 residues. Germline-derived CDR1 and CDR2 are SGHRS and YFSETQ. Unmatched junction bases numbered 6, after V lost 2 bases and J lost 2 bases. The CDR3 DNA reads TGCGCCAGCAGCTTATCCGGGACAGGGGGAGCTGGGGCCAACGTCCTGACTTTC. Amino acid sequence: CASSLSGTGGAGANVLTF.

V gene TRBV2 combines with J gene TRBJ2-5; D may be TRBD2 (6 bases). Germline V lookup: CDR1 SNHLY, CDR2 FYNNEI. The CDR3 is made up of 14 amino acids. V gave up 7 bases and J gave up 1 base, with 13 bases separating them. The CDR3 coding sequence is TGTGCCAGCATGAAGGGAGGACCCCAAGAGACCCAGTACTTC. It is translated as CASMKGGPQETQYF.

The chain has TRBV4-1 and TRBJ2-5; D remains ambiguous. V lost 2 bases to trimming and J lost 7 bases, with 11 bases between them. The CDR3 has 13 residues. Germline V gives CDR1 MGHRA, CDR2 YSYEKL. In nucleotides, the CDR3 is TGCGCCAGCAGCCAAACCCTAAGAGGGACCCAGTACTTC. Protein: CASSQTLRGTQYF.

Remarks on this clone: Relative to the germline gene, one junction end is altered; a read error may explain this. V usage is TRBV2 and J usage is TRBJ2-7; the match to TRBD2 covers 15 bases. The CDR3 totals 15 residues. Looked up from germline, CDR1 is SNHLY and CDR2 is FYNNEI. DNA of the CDR3: TGTGCCAGCAGTGAAGCGGGACTAGCGGGGGGTGACCAGGACTTC. It specifies CASSEAGLAGGDQDF.

This chain links TRBV4-3 with TRBJ2-3; 11 nucleotides match TRBD2. The CDR3 consists of 20 residues. After removal of 0 bases from V and 6 bases from J, the junction contained 17 bases not matched to a gene. Germline lookup yields CDR1 LGHNA and CDR2 YSLEER. The CDR3 DNA is TGCGCCAGCAGCCAAGATGTTGGGGGGGGCCTAGCGGGAGGAACCGATACGCAGTATTTT. Amino acid sequence: CASSQDVGGGLAGGTDTQYF.

This clone was counted only a few times. The V and J genes are TRBV5-6 and TRBJ1-3; 7 bases map to TRBD1. CDR3 length: 16 residues. Unmatched junction bases numbered 7, after V lost 4 bases and J lost 0 bases. Germline V gene data show CDR1 as SGHDT and CDR2 as YYEEEE. The CDR3 DNA sequence: TGTGCCAGCAGCCCGGGACAGCATTTCTCTGGAAACACCATATATTTT. Translated, it gives CASSPGQHFSGNTIYF.

The chain couples TRBV4-1 to TRBJ2-7; D is perhaps TRBD2 (6 bases). V was shortened by 4 bases and J by 3 bases, with 16 bases between the two germline ends. Germline CDR1 MGHRA, CDR2 YSYEKL. The length of the CDR3 is 15 residues. The CDR3 protein is CASSPRDSLDYEQYF. As DNA, the CDR3 is TGCGCCAGCAGCCCTCGGGACTCCTTGGACTACGAGCAGTACTTC.

This clone has more than one count but fewer than ten. The chain carries TRBV2 and TRBJ1-4, with TRBD1 identical over 8 bases. V gave up 10 bases and J gave up 8 bases; unmatched junction bases: 6. This CDR3 comprises 12 residues. From germline, CDR1 is SNHLY and CDR2 FYNNEI. The CDR3 DNA reads as TGTGCCATCGACAGGGGAAGGGAAAAACTGTTTTTT. Protein product: CAIDRGREKLFF.

Comments on this clone: Other nucleotide sequences in the sample specify the same CDR3. The chain recombines TRBV6-4 with TRBJ1-1; the match to TRBD1 covers 8 bases. J lost 2 bases, V lost 7 bases, and 6 bases had no gene match. Germline values: CDR1 MRHNA, CDR2 SNTAGT. The CDR3 is made up of 14 amino acids. The CDR3 DNA follows: TGTGCCAGCAAACCGACAGGGGTCAACACTGAAGCTTTCTTT. Protein product: CASKPTGVNTEAFF.

The chain combines TRBV5-1 with TRBJ1-2, with D unclear. The length of the CDR3 is 14 residues. CDR1 SGHRS and CDR2 YFSETQ come from the germline V gene. Between the trimmed V and J ends, which lost 2 bases and 3 bases, there was a span of 11 bases. The CDR3 loop is CASSFAGIDYGYTF. The CDR3 nucleotides read TGCGCCAGCAGCTTTGCCGGTATAGACTATGGCTACACCTTC.

The gene calls are TRBV4-1 and TRBJ2-3, with 10 bases that match TRBD1. V trimming: 5 bases; J trimming: 4 bases; junction bases outside the gene matches: 6. This CDR3 spans 15 amino acids. CDR1 is MGHRA and CDR2 is YSYEKL in the germline V gene. The CDR3 here is CASSVDRGLADTQYF. CDR3 sequence (DNA): TGCGCCAGCAGCGTAGACAGGGGGCTCGCAGATACGCAGTATTTT.

The rearrangement links TRBV29-1 to TRBJ2-1; D may be TRBD1 (5 bases). Germline V gene data show CDR1 as SQVTM and CDR2 as ANQGSEA. The ends were cut back, 3 bases at V and 0 bases at J, with 9 bases in the middle. This CDR3 spans 14 amino acids. The CDR3 sequence: CSVEGRVSYNEQFF. The CDR3 nucleotides are TGCAGCGTTGAGGGCAGGGTCTCCTACAATGAGCAGTTCTTC.

The sample holds a few counts of this clone. V is TRBV2 and J is TRBJ2-4; 12 bases agree with TRBD1. The CDR3 covers 18 residues. V shed 4 bases, J shed 0 bases, and the junction held 7 bases outside the gene matches. Germline lookup yields CDR1 SNHLY and CDR2 FYNNEI. This CDR3 reads CASSAGTGGDLAKNIQYF. In DNA form, the CDR3 reads TGTGCCAGCAGTGCTGGGACAGGGGGCGATTTAGCCAAAAACATTCAGTACTTC.